The 20 T cell receptor beta chains below all came from one sample that was sequenced in a study of T cell responses to AZD1222 COVID-19 vaccine. The repertoire was sequenced with immunoSEQ multiplex PCR; TCRdb's copy has only in-frame clones and lacks some. The sample lists 130,000 or so clones, roughly nine tenths occurring once. The source was peripheral blood, collected 28 days after the second AZD1222 dose. Receptors originate from an adult who received the AZD1222 COVID-19 vaccine.

This rearrangement joins TRBV7-9 to TRBJ1-1; D uncertain. Trimming pared 5 bases from V and 6 bases from J, leaving 10 bases between. This CDR3 comprises 12 residues. Germline V gives CDR1 SEHNR, CDR2 FQNEAQ (reference sequence). The CDR3 DNA reads TGTGCCAGCAGCCTCCGTGGGGCTGAAGCTTTCTTT. Translated: CASSLRGAEAFF.

This chain links TRBV19 with TRBJ1-3; the D is unclear. V shed 7 bases and J shed 0 bases, with 19 bases lying between them. Germline CDR1 is LNHDA and CDR2 is SQIVND (reference sequence). The CDR3 contains 17 residues. CDR3 coding DNA: TGTGCCAGTACCAAATCCTGGGGAAGGTTCTCTGGAAACACCATATATTTT. Protein product: CASTKSWGRFSGNTIYF.

The V and J genes are TRBV9 and TRBJ1-1; D call uncertain. V lost 0 bases and J lost 2, with 8 bases in between. This CDR3 has 14 residues. Per germline, CDR1 SGDLS and CDR2 YYNGEE. The CDR3 here is CASSVEVENTEAFF. DNA for the CDR3: TGTGCCAGCAGCGTAGAGGTAGAAAACACTGAAGCTTTCTTT. The entire variable domain, with the rest obtained from reference TRBV9 and TRBJ1-1, is as follows: DSGVTQTPKHLITATGQRVTLRCSPRSGDLSVYWYQQSLDQGLQFLIQYYNGEERAKGNILERFSAQQFPDLHSELNLSSLELGDSALYFCASSVEVENTEAFFGQGTRLTVV.

V gene TRBV5-1 combines with J gene TRBJ1-6, with TRBD1 matching over 8 bases. The V gene end was trimmed by 1 base and the J gene end by 5 bases; junction bases not matched to a gene: 5. Germline loops: CDR1 SGHRS, CDR2 YFSETQ. CDR3 length: 16 amino acids. The CDR3: CASSLMTGDNNSPLHF. The CDR3 bases are TGCGCCAGCAGCTTGATGACAGGGGATAATAATTCACCCCTCCACTTT.

This clone was recorded once. J is TRBJ2-7 and V is TRBV27; D may be TRBD2 (6 bases). This CDR3 has 14 residues. Trimming cost V 0 bases and J 5 bases, with 11 bases left between them. Germline-derived CDR1 and CDR2 are MNHEY and SMNVEV (reference sequence). In nucleotides, the CDR3 is TGTGCCAGCAGTTTATCGGAGGGTTTCCACGAGCAGTACTTC. It codes for CASSLSEGFHEQYF.

The chain employs TRBV4-1 and TRBJ2-1; D perhaps matches TRBD2 (5 bases). Germline CDR1 reads MGHRA; CDR2 reads YSYEKL. V was clipped by 1 base and J by 8 bases, with 12 bases between them. The CDR3 has 14 residues. The CDR3 DNA reads as TGCGCCAGCAGCCAAGTGCGAAGGCGGGATGAGCAGTTCTTC. Protein product: CASSQVRRRDEQFF.

The gene calls are TRBV29-1 and TRBJ1-1, with no clear D. Trimming removed 2 bases at V and 3 bases at J, with 10 bases between. This CDR3 has 13 amino acids. Germline lookup yields CDR1 SQVTM and CDR2 ANQGSEA. Here the CDR3 reads CSVERETYTEAFF. CDR3 sequence (DNA): TGCAGCGTTGAAAGGGAGACATACACTGAAGCTTTCTTT. The full variable domain, completed using reference TRBV29-1 and TRBJ1-1, is SAVISQKPSRDICQRGTSLTIQCQVDSQVTMMFWYRQQPGQSLTLIATANQGSEATYESGFVIDKFPISRPNLTFSTLTVSNMSPEDSSIYLCSVERETYTEAFFGQGTRLTVV.

J is TRBJ2-7 and V is TRBV29-1; 9 nucleotides agree with TRBD2. With V trimmed by 0 bases and J by 4 bases, 7 bases remained unmatched. This CDR3 is 15 amino acids long. The germline CDR1 and CDR2 sequences are SQVTM and ANQGSEA. The CDR3 reads CSVEDVREGSYEQYF. The CDR3, as DNA: TGCAGCGTTGAAGATGTGCGGGAGGGCTCGTACGAGCAGTACTTC.

The chain is built from TRBV18 and TRBJ2-3, with a possible D match to TRBD1 (5 bases). Trimming removed 5 bases at V and 12 bases at J, with 12 bases between. In germline, CDR1 is KGHSH, CDR2 LQKENI. The length of the CDR3 is 11 residues. The CDR3 DNA is TGTGCCAGCTCAGGGGCGCTAAATCAGTATTTT. It encodes CASSGALNQYF.

The rearrangement joins TRBV5-1 to TRBJ2-1; TRBD2 matches at 11 bases. CDR1 is SGHRS, CDR2 YFSETQ, per germline. After removal of 5 bases from V and 8 bases from J, the junction contained 6 bases not matched to a gene. The CDR3 is made up of 14 amino acids. CDR3 amino acids: CASSLGLAVYEQFF. The CDR3 DNA reads as TGCGCCAGCAGTCTGGGACTAGCGGTCTATGAGCAGTTCTTC.

The J gene is TRBJ2-7, the V gene TRBV6-5; the D gene is possibly TRBD1 (5 bases). Germline CDR1 is MNHEY and CDR2 is SVGAGI. CDR3 length: 15 amino acids. V was trimmed by 0 bases and J by 6 bases, leaving 15 bases between them. In DNA form, the CDR3 reads TGTGCCAGCAGTTACTCAGTGAAGGGGCCCCCCGAGCAGTACTTC. This encodes CASSYSVKGPPEQYF.

The chain couples TRBV6-5 to TRBJ1-3; D remains unclear. Germline CDR1 MNHEY, CDR2 SVGAGI. V was trimmed by 0 bases and J by 0 bases, leaving 3 bases between them. The CDR3 covers 14 residues. CDR3 sequence (DNA): TGTGCCAGCAGTTACTCAGCCTCTGGAAACACCATATATTTT. Amino acids: CASSYSASGNTIYF.

The chain carries TRBV6-5 and TRBJ1-4, with D possibly being TRBD1 (5 bases). V shed 0 bases and J shed 6 bases, with 11 bases lying between them. Germline CDR1 is MNHEY and CDR2 is SVGAGI. CDR3 length: 15 residues. The CDR3 sequence is CASSYSAGRYEKLFF. CDR3 bases: TGTGCCAGCAGTTACTCGGCAGGGAGATATGAAAAACTGTTTTTT.

V usage is TRBV12-3 or TRBV12-4 and J usage is TRBJ2-5; D is unresolved. V shed 3 bases and J shed 1 base, with 6 bases lying between them. The CDR3 is 13 amino acids. This CDR3 is CASSFGSQETQYF. The CDR3 DNA reads as TGTGCCAGCAGTTTCGGAAGCCAAGAGACCCAGTACTTC.

This clone was counted once. The chain couples TRBV7-9 to TRBJ2-7, with 8 nucleotides matching TRBD1. Germline values: CDR1 SEHNR, CDR2 FQNEAQ (reference sequence). V was clipped by 4 bases and J by 3 bases; unmatched bases: 5. This CDR3 has 14 residues. For the CDR3, the DNA is TGTGCCAGCAGCTCGACAGGGGTACTCTACGAGCAGTACTTC. Translating it yields CASSSTGVLYEQYF.

The CDR3 DNA is TGTGCCAGCAGCTTACGCGGACCCCTCCACTTT. Translation: CASSLRGPLHF. The genes are TRBV7-2 and TRBJ1-6; D gene ambiguous. Trimming stripped 2 bases from V and 12 bases from J, with 5 bases between. The CDR3 extends over 11 amino acids. Looked up from germline, CDR1 is SGHTA and CDR2 is FQGNSA.

The chain links TRBV5-1 to TRBJ1-2, with D possibly matching TRBD1 (6 bases). The ends were cut back, 1 base at V and 1 base at J, with 20 bases in the middle. The CDR3 sequence is 18 residues long. From germline, CDR1 is SGHRS and CDR2 YFSETQ. The CDR3 spells CASSLSGAGAAGNYGYTF. CDR3 nucleotides: TGCGCCAGCAGCTTGAGTGGGGCAGGGGCGGCGGGTAACTATGGCTACACCTTC.

This clone was detected only once. The chain uses TRBV4-3 and TRBJ1-1, with 7 bases matching TRBD1. CDR1 LGHNA and CDR2 YSLEER come from the germline V gene. The CDR3 is 15 residues long. The trim removed 4 bases at V and 4 bases at J, leaving 9 bases unmatched. CDR3 region: CASSREKTGSTEAFF. The CDR3 bases are TGCGCCAGCAGCCGAGAGAAGACAGGGAGCACTGAAGCTTTCTTT.

This chain links TRBV6-2 or TRBV6-3 with TRBJ2-1, with 11 nucleotides matching TRBD2. Per germline, CDR1 MNHEY and CDR2 SVGEGT. The V segment lost 5 bases and the J segment 7 bases; nucleotides outside the gene matches: 7. This CDR3 spans 15 amino acids. CDR3: CASSPTSGSWNEQFF. CDR3 nucleotides: TGTGCCAGCAGTCCAACTAGCGGGAGTTGGAATGAGCAGTTCTTC.

This clone was counted once. The DNA of the CDR3 is TGTGCCAGCAGTTTTGGGGGAGCAGGCGCAGATACGCAGTATTTT. Residues: CASSFGGAGADTQYF. The chain couples TRBV28 to TRBJ2-3; D could derive from TRBD1 or TRBD2 (5 bases each). CDR3 length: 15 amino acids. Germline lookup yields CDR1 MDHEN and CDR2 SYDVKM. Trimming shortened V by 3 bases and J by 4 bases, and 14 bases separated the two germline ends.